This T cell receptor beta chain was found in a study of T cells after yellow fever vaccination (dated by TCRdb to about 2019). In terms of the full investigation: The SMART-Seq v4 Ultra Low Input RNA kit was used to prepare libraries from fractions with low cell numbers. To track T-cell clones before and after primary and booster YFV17D yellow fever vaccination, bulk TCR alpha and beta repertoires were sequenced longitudinally. Two healthy male donors, one aged 18 to 29 and one aged 30 to 39 years, were included in the cohort. Blood was drawn at multiple timepoints before and after primary and secondary immunization, with bulk PBMC replicates and cell subsets isolated.

Inclusive of the bounding cysteine and phenylalanine, the CDR3 is 17 residues long. Only the CDR3 portion is preserved as DNA: 51 bases, with reading frame beginning at the first base. Unmatched junction bases come to 7, with V trimmed by 0 bases and J by 4 bases. In the germline V gene (reference sequence), CDR1 corresponds to LNHNV and CDR2 to YYDKDF. In light of the paper, this sample's treatment or condition label describes: live attenuated yellow fever vaccine strain. PBMCs were isolated from peripheral blood using a standard Ficoll-Paque protocol. CD4 and CD8 T-cell fractions were isolated with Dynabeads CD4 and CD8 positive selection kits. TriZol was used to extract RNA from bulk PBMCs, from CD4 and CD8 fractions, and from dextramer-positive and dextramer-negative fractions. The sample holds many counts of this clonotype. Its antigen specificity is not known. Base qualities were left out, and no much larger clone turns up one base away.

General findings and caveats noted by the study authors: The secondary T-cell response was weaker than the primary response but faster, peaking on day 5 instead of day 15. Because abundant contaminating clonotypes from the bulk population could be contained in FACS-sorted repertoires, computational filtering was required. A small share of clonotypes occurred in both CD4 and CD8 compartments, likely arising from convergent recombination. After the booster, most clones that had expanded after primary vaccination were detected again (about 97% of CD4 and under 90% of CD8), suggesting broad maintenance of memory. Because the study included only a couple of donors, the extent to which the findings can be generalized is limited.

TCR cDNA was made using 5'RACE template switching, a step that added a universal primer site and unique molecular identifiers. Priming for cDNA synthesis came from both the TCR alpha and TCR beta constant segments. Library amplification involved two PCR steps, and the second step added sample barcodes and sequencing adapters. Sequencing of libraries was performed on Illumina HiSeq 2500 (2x100 bp) or NovaSeq (2x150 bp). In the authors' own workflow: Reads were demultiplexed and collapsed into UMI consensus sequences with MIGEC, and V(D)J alignment was performed with MiXCR. Vaccine-responding clonotypes were defined with edgeR using replicate PBMC samples, requiring FDR below 0.01 and a log2 fold change above 5 up to day 15. Each bulk clonotype was labeled CD4 or CD8 based on which sequenced repertoire, CD4 or CD8, contained the clonotype at higher abundance. TCRdb itself trimmed the public reads at Q25 with fastp, ran MiXCR and retained productive beta chains. Each entry is one CDR3 protein sequence, shown with its most common DNA and genes. TCRdb's processing, not the authors' own work, is the source of the V and J calls. The sample yields 160,000 or so distinct CDR3 sequences; approximately 6.8% were counted once. The ten largest make up roughly 2.5% of the sample.

Specimen: CD4+ T cells sorted from PBMCs, collected roughly 5 days after the first yellow fever vaccination. Here the chain combines TRBV15 and TRBJ2-7; a stretch of 12 junction bases matches TRBD2. The TCR was taken from a man between 18 and 29 years old who received the YFV17D yellow fever vaccine. The DNA reads TGTGCCACCAGCAGAGAACTAGCGGGGGGAAAACAGTACGAGCAGTACTTC. Its translation reads: CATSRELAGGKQYEQYF.